A selection of T cell receptor beta chains follows, all from one sample in a study of response to subunit inactivated influenza vaccine. TCRdb analysed the RT-PCR reads with MiXCR anew, one entry per CDR3 protein. There are approximately 700,000 distinct CDR3 sequences in the sample; roughly 14% occur only once, and under 14% lies in the top ten. The sample here was PBMCs from blood, taken 11 to 12 days after vaccination. These receptors came from a man aged 45-60 years who received an inactivated influenza vaccine. Each CDR3 is given with its conserved first and last residue. Each record gives: D gene, clone size, V gene, J gene, CDR3 DNA, CDR3 protein. The D gene is left open where the match is weak. Clone sizes are given selectively: once, few, many, or a class where the clone is expanded.

>NA|few|TRBV7-2|TRBJ2-1
TGTGCCAGCAGCTTTAATACGTATAATGAGCAGTTCTTC
CASSFNTYNEQFF
>TRBD1|few|TRBV30|TRBJ2-2
TGTGCCTGGAAGCCAGACAGGGCTAGCGGGGAGCTGTTTTTT
CAWKPDRASGELFF
>NA|few|TRBV5-5|TRBJ2-3
TGTGCCAGCAGCTTGTTGGCCAGGGGAAGGGATACGCAGTATTTT
CASSLLARGRDTQYF
>NA|NA|TRBV2|TRBJ1-2
TGTGCCAGCAGTGCTGAAAGGGACTATGGCTACACCTTC
CASSAERDYGYTF
>NA|NA|TRBV6-5|TRBJ2-7
TGTGCCAGCAGTTACTCGTACGGAACCTACGAGCAGTACTTC
CASSYSYGTYEQYF
>TRBD2|few|TRBV10-3|TRBJ2-2
TGTGCCATCAGGGGACTAGCGGGGGGAACTACGAACACCGGGGAGCTGTTTTTT
CAIRGLAGGTTNTGELFF
>TRBD1|few|TRBV18|TRBJ1-5
TGTGCCAGCTCACCACAACCTCTCACAGGGGGTCAGCCCCAGCATTTT
CASSPQPLTGGQPQHF
>TRBD1|NA|TRBV5-1|TRBJ2-1
TGCGCCAGCAGCCAAAATACAGGGGGGTCGGCCAATGAGCAGTTCTTC
CASSQNTGGSANEQFF
>NA|many|TRBV7-9|TRBJ2-2
TGTGCCAGCAGCTCAACCGAGGGCGGGGAGCTGTTTTTT
CASSSTEGGELFF
>TRBD1|NA|TRBV12-3/TRBV12-4|TRBJ1-6
TGTGCCAGCAGTTTACAAACAGGGGGGAATTCACCCCTCCACTTT
CASSLQTGGNSPLHF
>TRBD1|few|TRBV18|TRBJ1-2
TGTGCCAGCTCACCCACAGGGGGCCTGCCCGGCTACACCTTC
CASSPTGGLPGYTF
>NA|many|TRBV7-2|TRBJ2-7
TGTGCCAGCAGCTTAGTGGGGATTGGCGGGACCAACCGTGGGCAGTACTTC
CASSLVGIGGTNRGQYF
>TRBD2|NA|TRBV3-1|TRBJ2-5
TGTGCCAGCAGCCAAGATGCTAGCGGGGGATACACCCAGTACTTC
CASSQDASGGYTQYF
>NA|NA|TRBV7-8|TRBJ2-7
TGTGCCAGCAGCGCCCGGACCGGAGGCTCCTACGAGCAGTACTTC
CASSARTGGSYEQYF
>NA|few|TRBV2|TRBJ1-5
TGTGCCAGCAGTCGGTCGGGCGGGTCCCTTAGCAATCAGCCCCAGCATTTT
CASSRSGGSLSNQPQHF
>NA|NA|TRBV2|TRBJ2-5
TGTGCCAGCAGCCGCATATTCGGTGAGACCCAGTACTTC
CASSRIFGETQYF
>TRBD2|NA|TRBV18|TRBJ2-7
TGTGCCAGCTCTCCGTCGGCTCTAGCGGGACTCCTCTCCTACGAGCAGTACTTC
CASSPSALAGLLSYEQYF